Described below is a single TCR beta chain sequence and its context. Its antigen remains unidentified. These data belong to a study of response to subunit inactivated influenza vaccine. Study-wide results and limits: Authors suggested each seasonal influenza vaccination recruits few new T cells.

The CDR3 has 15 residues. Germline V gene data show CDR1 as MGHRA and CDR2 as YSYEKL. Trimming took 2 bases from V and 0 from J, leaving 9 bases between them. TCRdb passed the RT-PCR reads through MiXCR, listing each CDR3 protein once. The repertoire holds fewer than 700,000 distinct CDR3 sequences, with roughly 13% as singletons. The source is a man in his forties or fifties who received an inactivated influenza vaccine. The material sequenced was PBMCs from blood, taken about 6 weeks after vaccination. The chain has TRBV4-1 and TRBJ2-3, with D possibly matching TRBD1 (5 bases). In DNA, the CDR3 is TGCGCCAGCAGCCAATTGGGGCTTAGCACAGATACGCAGTATTTT. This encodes CASSQLGLSTDTQYF.